This T cell receptor (beta chain) came from a study of blood T cell repertoires in COVID-19. The overall study: Samples taken during acute and convalescent COVID-19 were collected in the United States, Italy and Spain.

Using immunoSEQ multiplex PCR, the repertoire was profiled, and TCRdb retains in-frame clones only, with some absent. Among about 76,000 clones listed, approximately 86% were seen once. The TCR comes from a human donor in a cohort sampled during active COVID-19. The source material was peripheral blood.

The CDR3 spells CASSLEPGNEQFF. The CDR3 DNA reads TGTGCCAGCAGCTTAGAGCCCGGGAATGAGCAGTTCTTC. The chain links TRBV11-2 to TRBJ2-1; D not certain. The CDR3 spans 13 residues. V was clipped by 0 bases and J by 7 bases, with 7 bases between them. The germline V gene has CDR1 SGHAT and CDR2 FQNNGV.